What follows describes a single TCR beta chain. Its recognized antigen is unknown. Per-nucleotide qualities are absent, and no much larger clonotype sits a single base away. Taken from the germline V gene (reference sequence), the CDR1 and CDR2 loops are MNHEY and SMNVEV. The junction shows trimming of 5 bases on V and 1 base on J, plus 9 bases between the germline ends. Counted from cysteine to phenylalanine, this CDR3 has 14 amino acids. The CDR3 DNA has 42 bases and is translated from base 1. Following the manufacturer's recommendations, the immunoSEQ kit was used to generate TCR beta libraries from genomic DNA. Library preparation used a first multiplex PCR with proprietary primers, then a second PCR adding unique barcodes, with bead cleanups after each round. Each sample batch included a kit-provided positive control reaction and a negative control reaction. The final libraries were assessed on an Agilent 4200 TapeStation D1000 ScreenTape, pooled by volume, and quantified by qPCR. Sequencing was performed on an Illumina NextSeq500 with a MidOutput 150-cycle cartridge, and 156 Read1 and 15 Index1 cycles were run with kit custom primers. The pooled library was loaded at around 1.1 pM, and approximately 20% PhiX control was spiked in. In the paper's pipeline: The vendor-processed data were analyzed in R, and a clonotype was defined as all T cells that share the same CDR3 nucleotide sequence. For clone abundance analyses, frequencies were normalized to the 10,000 most abundant clones in each sample. Public T cell clones, which averaged fewer than five per sample, were removed prior to analysis. An abundance difference of at least 32-fold between compartments was the criterion for calling clonotypes tumor-enriched or baseline blood-enriched. A beta-binomial differential abundance model was used to identify clonotypes that expanded or contracted between blood time points. Tumor-blood repertoire similarity was measured with the Baroni-Urbani and Buser coefficient, and groups were compared using two-tailed Wilcoxon tests in R. This immuneACCESS table, as held by TCRdb, lists in-frame sequences with V and J called but not all clones. Of the missing ones, under half trace to an unresolved V gene in checked studies; the others have no known cause. Clone size and V and J calls were adopted from that table, with D and trimming inferred from the DNA. This sample comprises 65,000 to 80,000 clones, around 86% of them detected only once. Of the sample, 20% to 25% is held by the ten largest clones.

This entry belongs to a study of radiation and T cells in renal cell carcinoma (dated by TCRdb to about 2020). Looking at the study overall: Samples came from a clinical trial, in which primary renal cell carcinomas received 15 Gy stereotactic body radiation therapy followed by nephrectomy 4 weeks later. In total, 50 to 55 samples, comprising roughly 25 tumors and approximately 27 peripheral blood samples, were subjected to TCR beta sequencing. Across all 50 or so samples, 3.5 million to 4.5 million unique CDR3 nucleotide sequences encoding approximately 3,000,000 unique CDR3 amino acid sequences were identified.

Per the publication, the time point label means: blood 2 weeks post-SBRT. Explained via the paper, the treatment or condition label denotes: 15 Gy SBRT to primary tumor, nephrectomy 4 weeks later. To track tumor-enriched clonotypes, serial peripheral blood was sampled from radiation-treated patients at baseline and at 2 weeks and 4 weeks after SBRT. Renal cell carcinoma with clear cell pathology was present in all patients. The QIAamp DNA Blood Mini Kit (Qiagen) was used to prepare genomic DNA for TCR sequencing. Only samples passing all quality control checks were included in the analyses. Overall study results and their limits: Top tumor clonotypes rose in blood from baseline to 2 weeks post-radiation, then contracted by 4 weeks, suggesting transient expansion of tumor-resident clones. Because the trial had a single-armed design, the trial could not examine how radiation dose or scheduling affected the TCR repertoire. Changes in the blood repertoire were not tracked past 4 weeks after treatment. Because pretreatment tumor biopsies were not available, the baseline intratumoral presence of clonotypes could not be determined.

This chain is built from TRBV27 and TRBJ1-5; perhaps TRBD1 is the D gene, with 5 bases matching. The sample here was blood, taken from a patient whose treatment included radiotherapy and nephrectomy. This TCR came from a woman between 50 and 59 years old with renal cell carcinoma. The sequenced DNA is TGTGCCAGCAGTCGGGGGACGAGCAATCAGCCCCAGCATTTT. Its product reads: CASSRGTSNQPQHF.